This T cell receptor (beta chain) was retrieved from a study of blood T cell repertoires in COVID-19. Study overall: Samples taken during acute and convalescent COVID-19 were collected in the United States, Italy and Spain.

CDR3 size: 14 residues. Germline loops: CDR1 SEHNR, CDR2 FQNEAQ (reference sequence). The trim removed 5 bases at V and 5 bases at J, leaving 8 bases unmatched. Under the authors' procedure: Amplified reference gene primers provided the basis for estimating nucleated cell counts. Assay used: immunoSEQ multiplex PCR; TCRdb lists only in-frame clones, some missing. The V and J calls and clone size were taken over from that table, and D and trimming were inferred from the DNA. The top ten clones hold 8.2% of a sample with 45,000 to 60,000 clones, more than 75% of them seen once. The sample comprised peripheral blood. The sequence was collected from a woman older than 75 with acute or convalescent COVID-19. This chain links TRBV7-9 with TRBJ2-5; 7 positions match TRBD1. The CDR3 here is CASSQTTGLETQYF. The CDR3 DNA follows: TGTGCCAGCAGCCAAACGACAGGGTTGGAGACCCAGTACTTC.